The next 15 T cell receptor beta chains were all read from a single sample in a study of cytomegalovirus exposure and HLA in healthy donors. This PCR relied on a set of 60 Vbeta primers and 13 Jbeta primers. The method was immunoSEQ multiplex PCR; TCRdb's version includes in-frame clones alone and lacks a portion of them. The table records under 200,000 clones, about 80% of them present only once. Sequencing was done on a sample of PBMCs. The receptors derive from a man aged 40-50 years in good health and CMV-seropositive.

The rearrangement links TRBV4-1 to TRBJ2-3; 7 bases are shared with TRBD1. The length of the CDR3 is 14 residues. V trimming: 4 bases; J trimming: 2 bases; junction bases outside the gene matches: 3. Germline assignment: CDR1 MGHRA and CDR2 YSYEKL. DNA of the CDR3: TGCGCCAGCAGCCTCGACAGGGACACAGATACGCAGTATTTT. It specifies CASSLDRDTDTQYF.

V is TRBV27 and J is TRBJ1-6, with D unclear. The germline V and J ends were trimmed by 5 bases and 0 bases, with 8 bases remaining between them. CDR1 and CDR2 from the germline V gene are MNHEY and SMNVEV (reference sequence). The CDR3 runs 15 residues. The CDR3: CASSASGSYNSPLHF. CDR3 nucleotide sequence: TGTGCCAGCAGTGCTTCAGGCTCCTATAATTCACCCCTCCACTTT.

V is TRBV5-1 and J is TRBJ2-4; D possibly corresponds to TRBD1 (6 bases). The CDR3 has 13 amino acids. The germline CDR1 and CDR2 sequences are SGHRS and YFSETQ. V was cut by 4 bases and J by 8 bases, with 13 bases left in between. CDR3 in DNA: TGCGCCAGCAGCCTCGGGACACCCGACATTCAGTACTTC. This codes for CASSLGTPDIQYF.

The rearrangement joins TRBV18 to TRBJ2-1; maybe TRBD2 (5 bases). Germline V gene sequence: CDR1 KGHSH, CDR2 LQKENI. CDR3 length: 12 residues. V lost 8 bases, J lost 8 bases, and 13 bases lay in between. In nucleotides, the CDR3 is TGTGCCAGCACTATTGGGAGTTATGAGCAGTTCTTC. Amino acids: CASTIGSYEQFF.

This clone was seen only once. V usage is TRBV11-3 and J usage is TRBJ1-1; TRBD1 matches at 8 bases. The CDR3 is made up of 13 amino acids. J was trimmed by 7 bases and V by 1 base; bases with no gene match: 2. Germline values: CDR1 SGHNT, CDR2 YENEEA. In DNA, the CDR3 is TGTGCCAGCAGCTTAGGAGGACAGGGTGAAGCTTTCTTT. It specifies CASSLGGQGEAFF.

The V call is TRBV6-1, the J call TRBJ2-5; D perhaps matches TRBD2 (5 bases). The germline V gene encodes CDR1 MNHNS and CDR2 SASEGT. The germline V and J ends were trimmed by 7 bases and 5 bases, with 14 bases remaining between them. The CDR3 is 13 residues long. The CDR3 DNA is TGTGCCAGCACCCGAGGCGGGTCGGAGACCCAGTACTTC. Its protein is CASTRGGSETQYF.

The chain is built from TRBV5-1 and TRBJ2-5; 9 bases line up with TRBD1. From germline, CDR1 is SGHRS and CDR2 YFSETQ. J was trimmed by 1 base and V by 6 bases; bases with no gene match: 4. CDR3 length: 14 amino acids. DNA for the CDR3: TGCGCCAGCAAAGGACAGGGGCCCCAAGAGACCCAGTACTTC. Residues: CASKGQGPQETQYF.

V is TRBV7-6 and J is TRBJ2-1; D may be TRBD2 (6 bases). CDR1 and CDR2 from the germline V gene are SGHVS and FNYEAQ. This CDR3 has 14 amino acids. V was shortened by 5 bases and J by 2 bases, with 10 bases between the two germline ends. The CDR3 nucleotides read TGTGCCAGCAGCCGTAGCGGTACCTACAATGAGCAGTTCTTC. Its protein is CASSRSGTYNEQFF.

The chain links TRBV4-1 to TRBJ2-1; the D gene is possibly TRBD1 (6 bases). From germline, CDR1 is MGHRA and CDR2 YSYEKL. Trimming stripped 2 bases from V and 7 bases from J, with 9 bases between. This CDR3 spans 13 amino acids. The CDR3 sequence is CASSQHQGNEQFF. The CDR3 DNA sequence: TGCGCCAGCAGCCAACACCAGGGGAATGAGCAGTTCTTC.

The chain has TRBV19 and TRBJ2-6, with D possibly being TRBD1 (5 bases). CDR3 length: 16 residues. The V gene lost 5 bases and the J gene lost 0 bases, with 11 bases spanning the gap. Per the germline V gene, CDR1 is LNHDA and CDR2 is SQIVND (reference sequence). DNA for the CDR3: TGTGCCAGTAGTGCAAGAGGACACTCTGGGGCCAACGTCCTGACTTTC. This codes for CASSARGHSGANVLTF.

The CDR3 DNA reads as TGTGCCAGCAGCCAGGTGGACGGGTCGGGGACTGAAGCTTTCTTT. It codes for CASSQVDGSGTEAFF. The V call is TRBV14, the J call TRBJ1-1; D unclear. The CDR3 contains 15 residues. V lost 3 bases to trimming and J lost 5 bases, with 16 bases between them. Germline lookup yields CDR1 SGHDN and CDR2 FVKESK.

This chain links TRBV6-1 with TRBJ1-1, with a weak D call TRBD1 (6 bases). Trimming left V 6 bases short and J 7 bases short, with 9 bases between. Germline CDR1 MNHNS, CDR2 SASEGT. The CDR3 contains 11 residues. CDR3 nucleotides: TGTGCCAGCAGGGGGACACATGAAGCTTTCTTT. Its protein is CASRGTHEAFF.

The chain is built from TRBV27 and TRBJ2-3; 7 bases fit TRBD1. The CDR3 extends over 17 amino acids. The V and J ends lost 3 bases and 5 bases, in that order; junction bases with no gene match: 14. CDR1 MNHEY and CDR2 SMNVEV come from the germline V gene (reference sequence). Here the CDR3 reads CASSFLDRDLRGDTQYF. The CDR3 bases are TGTGCCAGCAGTTTTCTCGACAGGGACCTAAGAGGAGATACGCAGTATTTT.

The CDR3 sequence is CASQYRGQSNPGELFF. CDR3 nucleotides: TGCGCCAGCCAATACAGGGGGCAATCTAACCCCGGGGAGCTGTTTTTT. The chain couples TRBV5-1 to TRBJ2-2; TRBD1 matches at 9 bases. V was clipped by 7 bases and J by 6 bases; unmatched bases: 13. In germline, CDR1 is SGHRS, CDR2 YFSETQ. The CDR3 has 16 residues.

This sequence joins TRBV11-2 and TRBJ2-5; tentatively, D is TRBD1 (6 bases). CDR1 SGHAT and CDR2 FQNNGV come from the germline V gene. Trimming pared 4 bases from V and 5 bases from J, leaving 23 bases between. The CDR3 spans 17 residues. The CDR3 DNA is TGTGCCAGCAGCTCAGGGGTGGTCGGCGCGTATACGGAGACCCAGTACTTC. Residues: CASSSGVVGAYTETQYF.